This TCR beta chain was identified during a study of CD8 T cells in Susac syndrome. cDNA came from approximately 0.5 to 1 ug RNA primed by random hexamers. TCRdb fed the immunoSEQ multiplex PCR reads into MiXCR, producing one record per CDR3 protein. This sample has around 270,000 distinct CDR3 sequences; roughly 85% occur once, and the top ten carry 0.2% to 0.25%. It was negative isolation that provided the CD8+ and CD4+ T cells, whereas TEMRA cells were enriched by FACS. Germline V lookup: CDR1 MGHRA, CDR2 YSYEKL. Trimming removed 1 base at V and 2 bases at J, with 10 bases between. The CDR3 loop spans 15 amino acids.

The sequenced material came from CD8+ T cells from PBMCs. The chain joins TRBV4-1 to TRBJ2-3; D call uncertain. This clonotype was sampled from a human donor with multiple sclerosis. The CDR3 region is CASSQGQQITDTQYF. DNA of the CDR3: TGCGCCAGCAGCCAAGGCCAGCAGATCACAGATACGCAGTATTTT.